Detailed here is one T cell receptor beta chain. In the source study's methods: Researchers report that nucleated cell counts were estimated from reference gene primer amplification. TCRdb's table, derived via immunoSEQ multiplex PCR, lists solely in-frame clones and lacks some. D and trimming were read from the DNA, whereas the V and J calls and clone size are those reported in that table. The sample holds tens of thousands of clones, around 88% seen once. These data originate in a study of blood T cell repertoires in COVID-19. Study in general: COVID-19 samples from acute and convalescent phases originated in the United States, Italy and Spain. T cells, B-cell-depleted T cells, or PBMCs supplied cDNA or gDNA.

V shed 0 bases and J shed 5 bases, with 8 bases lying between them. The CDR3 spans 13 residues. Looked up from germline, CDR1 is GTSNPN and CDR2 is SVGIG (reference sequence). The sequencing input was peripheral blood. The chain uses TRBV30 and TRBJ2-4, with D unclear. This clonotype was obtained from a man in his fifties or sixties with acute or convalescent COVID-19. CDR3 coding DNA: TGTGCCTGGAGTGTATGGTCGGAAAACATTCAGTACTTC. Translation: CAWSVWSENIQYF.